Detailed here is one T cell receptor beta chain. Some clones are missing from TCRdb's copy, which holds only in-frame ones; the method was immunoSEQ multiplex PCR. This sample has about 6,300 clones, with roughly 86% found just once. The time point here: week 3, after first cycle of checkpoint inhibitor. Blood was drawn before treatment and at week 3 after checkpoint blockade. Germline CDR1 reads SGHTA; CDR2 reads FQGTGA. There are 14 residues in the CDR3. V dropped 1 base and J dropped 1 base, with 6 bases sitting between them. This sample was taken from a study of blood T cell dynamics during melanoma immunotherapy.

The origin of this receptor is a human donor with melanoma. The chain has TRBV7-3 and TRBJ2-3; D is perhaps TRBD1 (5 bases). The source was blood, collected from a patient treated with checkpoint blockade. CDR3 in DNA: TGTGCCAGCAGCTTAAGCAGGGGCACAGATACGCAGTATTTT. Protein product: CASSLSRGTDTQYF.